This T cell receptor (beta chain) is from a study of T cell responses to AZD1222 COVID-19 vaccine. Study findings and constraints: Per reports, nearly half of all spike-specific TCRs target regions that are unmutated in variants. Baseline serology detected seropositivity in only a handful of AZD1222 recipients.

Trimming took 5 bases from V and 0 from J; bases not matched to a gene: 7. Looked up from germline, CDR1 is LNHDA and CDR2 is SQIVND (reference sequence). The CDR3 is made up of 16 amino acids. As to this clone: The antigen is undetermined.

The study pooled second doses at about 4 or about 12 weeks. Here immunoSEQ multiplex PCR was the method, and the copy in TCRdb shows in-frame clones only, minus some. The data show around 130,000 clones, with around 87% seen just once and 2.5% to 3.5% held by the top ten. Source: peripheral blood, taken 28 days after the second AZD1222 dose. The genes are TRBV19 and TRBJ1-5; 7 bases align to TRBD1. The sequence was collected from an adult who received the AZD1222 COVID-19 vaccine. The CDR3 protein is CASSSGTVSSNQPQHF. The CDR3, as DNA: TGTGCCAGTAGTTCGGGGACAGTTTCTAGCAATCAGCCCCAGCATTTT. Full variable domain (rest looked up from reference TRBV19 and TRBJ1-5): DGGITQSPKYLFRKEGQNVTLSCEQNLNHDAMYWYRQDPGQGLRLIYYSQIVNDFQKGDIAEGYSVSREKKESFPLTVTSAQKNPTAFYLCASSSGTVSSNQPQHFGDGTRLSIL.